This passage covers 25 T cell receptor beta chains from one sample sequenced in a study of blood T cell repertoires in COVID-19. The repertoire was sequenced with immunoSEQ multiplex PCR; TCRdb's copy has only in-frame clones and lacks some. The table shows 90,000 to 100,000 clones, with about 86% occurring only once. The sample comprised peripheral blood. Receptor source: an elderly man with acute or convalescent COVID-19.

This chain uses TRBV5-1 with TRBJ2-1, with D perhaps TRBD2 (5 bases). The ends were cut back, 4 bases at V and 1 base at J, with 12 bases in the middle. CDR1 SGHRS and CDR2 YFSETQ come from the germline V gene. CDR3 length equals 15 residues. CDR3 sequence: CASSPSGVSYNEQFF. CDR3 DNA sequence: TGCGCCAGCAGCCCTTCCGGGGTGTCCTACAATGAGCAGTTCTTC. Filled out from reference TRBV5-1 and TRBJ2-1, the complete variable domain reads KAGVTQTPRYLIKTRGQQVTLSCSPISGHRSVSWYQQTPGQGLQFLFEYFSETQRNKGNFPGRFSGRQFSNSRSEMNVSTLELGDSALYLCASSPSGVSYNEQFFGPGTRLTVL.

The chain joins TRBV18 to TRBJ2-1; TRBD2 aligns across 10 bases. Germline lookup yields CDR1 KGHSH and CDR2 LQKENI. The J segment lost 7 bases and the V segment lost 5 bases, leaving 8 bases of the junction unmatched. CDR3 length equals 15 residues. CDR3 DNA: TGTGCCAGCTCAAAAGCGGGAGGGCCTCAAAATGAGCAGTTCTTC. Its protein is CASSKAGGPQNEQFF.

The chain links TRBV12-3 or TRBV12-4 to TRBJ2-5; weak D call: TRBD2 (6 bases). Trimming took off 4 bases at V and 5 bases at J, with 8 bases between the two ends. CDR3 length equals 12 residues. The CDR3 here is CASSSGGETQYF. The CDR3 DNA reads TGTGCCAGCAGTTCCGGAGGGGAGACCCAGTACTTC.

The rearrangement joins TRBV28 to TRBJ2-1; 11 nucleotides agree with TRBD2. CDR3 size: 15 residues. V lost 8 bases to trimming and J lost 5 bases; unmatched junction nucleotides: 8. The germline V gene has CDR1 MDHEN and CDR2 SYDVKM. As DNA, the CDR3 is TGTGCCAGCGGTATATTAGCGGGAGGGGACAATGAGCAGTTCTTC. Protein product: CASGILAGGDNEQFF.

The chain is built from TRBV19 and TRBJ1-2; possibly TRBD1 for D (5 bases). Germline V gene lookup returns CDR1 LNHDA and CDR2 SQIVND (reference sequence). Between the trimmed V and J ends, which lost 2 bases and 3 bases, there was a span of 13 bases. The length of the CDR3 is 15 residues. CDR3 coding DNA: TGTGCCAGTAGTATACAGGGCTCTTCGGACTATGGCTACACCTTC. It specifies CASSIQGSSDYGYTF.

The CDR3: CASGARSGRISYEQYF. The CDR3 region has the DNA TGTGCCAGCGGCGCTCGCAGCGGGAGGATCTCCTACGAGCAGTACTTC. The chain combines TRBV13 with TRBJ2-7; TRBD2 matches at 9 bases. CDR3 length: 16 amino acids. CDR1 is PRHDT, CDR2 FYEKMQ, per germline (reference sequence). V dropped 8 bases and J dropped 0; count of bases not matched to a gene: 11.

The chain recombines TRBV27 with TRBJ2-1; 8 positions agree with TRBD2. The CDR3 covers 14 residues. The ends lost 2 bases at V and 9 bases at J; junction bases unmatched: 6. Germline-derived CDR1 and CDR2 are MNHEY and SMNVEV (reference sequence). The CDR3, as DNA: TGTGCCAGCAGTTTAAGCGGGAGATGGGGTGAGCAGTTCTTC. This encodes CASSLSGRWGEQFF.

The rearrangement joins TRBV6-5 to TRBJ2-2; 11 nucleotides align to TRBD1. V gave up 6 bases and J gave up 3 bases; unmatched junction bases: 3. Germline-derived CDR1 and CDR2 are MNHEY and SVGAGI. The length of the CDR3 is 15 residues. The CDR3 DNA reads TGTGCCAGCAGGGGGGACAGGGGGGACACCGGGGAGCTGTTTTTT. Translation: CASRGDRGDTGELFF.

V gene TRBV28 combines with J gene TRBJ2-7; D perhaps matches TRBD1 (6 bases). Trimming took off 5 bases at V and 3 bases at J, with 17 bases between the two ends. This CDR3 has 15 residues. Germline CDR1 reads MDHEN; CDR2 reads SYDVKM. This CDR3 is CASSPQLQGVYEQYF. The CDR3 DNA is TGTGCCAGCAGTCCCCAGCTACAGGGTGTCTACGAGCAGTACTTC.

The chain combines TRBV9 with TRBJ2-1; TRBD2 aligns across 11 bases. After removal of 3 bases from V and 5 bases from J, the junction contained 1 base not matched to a gene. This CDR3 has 14 amino acids. The germline gives CDR1 SGDLS, CDR2 YYNGEE. CDR3 loop: CASSEGLADNEQFF. The DNA for the CDR3 is TGTGCCAGCAGCGAGGGACTAGCGGACAATGAGCAGTTCTTC.

The chain employs TRBV6-1 and TRBJ2-1, with TRBD1 matching over 11 bases. CDR1 is MNHNS and CDR2 is SASEGT in the germline V gene. Trimming took 2 bases from V and 12 from J; bases not matched to a gene: 6. CDR3 length: 14 residues. CDR3: CASSESGQGARQFF. The CDR3 region has the DNA TGTGCCAGCAGTGAAAGTGGACAGGGGGCGCGGCAGTTCTTC.

The V and J genes are TRBV5-1 and TRBJ2-5; 7 positions match TRBD2. The CDR3 runs to 18 residues. V lost 0 bases and J lost 4; bases outside the gene matches: 15. Germline V gene sequence: CDR1 SGHRS, CDR2 YFSETQ. The DNA of the CDR3 is TGCGCCAGCAGCTTGGCGCTTTGGGCGGGAGCTAGGAGAGAGACCCAGTACTTC. This encodes CASSLALWAGARRETQYF.

J is TRBJ1-1 and V is TRBV28; possibly TRBD1 for D (5 bases). Trimming shortened V by 7 bases and J by 7 bases, and 13 bases separated the two germline ends. This CDR3 is built from 12 residues. CDR1 MDHEN and CDR2 SYDVKM come from the germline V gene. DNA for the CDR3: TGTGCCAGCAAGGCGGGGGTCAGTGAAGCTTTCTTT. It translates to CASKAGVSEAFF.

This chain connects TRBV6-6 to TRBJ1-2; 7 bases fit TRBD1. V gave up 5 bases and J gave up 3 bases; unmatched junction bases: 3. This CDR3 has 13 residues. Germline assignment: CDR1 MNHNY and CDR2 SVGAGI (reference sequence). The CDR3 protein is CASSTTGDYGYTF. The CDR3 DNA reads TGTGCCAGCAGTACAACAGGGGACTATGGCTACACCTTC.

V usage is TRBV28 and J usage is TRBJ1-5, with TRBD1 matching over 7 bases. The CDR3 runs to 15 residues. Germline V gene lookup returns CDR1 MDHEN and CDR2 SYDVKM. V trimming: 5 bases; J trimming: 3 bases; junction bases outside the gene matches: 7. The CDR3: CASSRSGGNNQPQHF. The CDR3 DNA sequence: TGTGCCAGCAGTCGGTCAGGGGGGAACAATCAGCCCCAGCATTTT.

Only one count was recorded for this clone. The rearrangement links TRBV5-6 to TRBJ2-4; 9 bases are a match to TRBD1. Germline CDR1 reads SGHDT; CDR2 reads YYEEEE. CDR3 length: 13 amino acids. With V trimmed by 3 bases and J by 5 bases, 0 bases remained unmatched. CDR3 coding DNA: TGTGCCAGCAGCTGGACAGGGGAAAACATTCAGTACTTC. Amino acid sequence: CASSWTGENIQYF.

This sequence joins TRBV27 and TRBJ2-6; maybe TRBD1 (6 bases). The V end was cut by 5 bases, the J end by 0 bases, with 11 bases between. This CDR3 is 16 amino acids long. Germline V gene sequence: CDR1 MNHEY, CDR2 SMNVEV (reference sequence). The CDR3 nucleotides are TGTGCCAGCAGTGCTCAGGGGCTCTCTGGGGCCAACGTCCTGACTTTC. Its translation is CASSAQGLSGANVLTF.

The V and J genes are TRBV5-5 and TRBJ2-5; a possible D gene is TRBD2 (5 bases). This CDR3 contains 14 residues. The germline V gene has CDR1 SGHKS and CDR2 YYEKEE (reference sequence). The V end was cut by 4 bases, the J end by 1 base, with 11 bases between. CDR3 DNA sequence: TGTGCCAGCAGCGCTGGAGCGGCCCAAGAGACCCAGTACTTC. This gives the protein CASSAGAAQETQYF.

The genes are TRBV3-1 (or the pseudogene TRBV3-2) and TRBJ2-2; tentatively, D is TRBD1 (5 bases). Germline V gene data show CDR1 as LGHDT and CDR2 as YNNKEL (reference sequence). This CDR3 has 14 residues. Trimming cost V 3 bases and J 6 bases, with 11 bases left between them. CDR3 coding DNA: TGTGCCAGCAGCCACCCTCTAGGGGCCGGGGAGCTGTTTTTT. It yields the protein CASSHPLGAGELFF.

J is TRBJ2-4 and V is TRBV7-2, with D perhaps matching TRBD2 (5 bases). Germline V gene lookup returns CDR1 SGHTA and CDR2 FQGNSA. V was clipped by 2 bases and J by 6 bases, with 17 bases between them. This CDR3 has 16 amino acids. The CDR3: CASSLFGVPPRNIQYF. CDR3 coding DNA: TGTGCCAGCAGCTTATTCGGGGTCCCGCCGAGAAACATTCAGTACTTC.

This chain joins TRBV10-3 and TRBJ2-7; 8 bases agree with TRBD1. V lost 4 bases, J lost 3 bases, and 2 bases stayed unmatched. The CDR3 contains 13 residues. Germline CDR1 is ENHRY and CDR2 is SYGVKD. The chain's CDR3 is CAISVTGGYEQYF. CDR3 bases: TGTGCCATCAGTGTCACAGGGGGCTACGAGCAGTACTTC.

The chain has TRBV19 and TRBJ1-2; 7 bases fit TRBD1. The germline CDR1 and CDR2 sequences are LNHDA and SQIVND (reference sequence). The CDR3 extends over 13 amino acids. After removal of 8 bases from V and 7 bases from J, the junction contained 10 bases not matched to a gene. The CDR3 region is CASELRTGSGYTF. Here the CDR3 DNA reads TGTGCCAGTGAGTTACGGACAGGTAGTGGCTACACCTTC.

In DNA form, the CDR3 reads TGCGCCAGCAGTGAGTCGGTACTAGCGGGTTCCCCCACTCGGGAGCAGTACTTC. This sequence encodes CASSESVLAGSPTREQYF. This sequence joins TRBV10-1 and TRBJ2-7; 9 nucleotides agree with TRBD2. The germline V gene has CDR1 WNHNN and CDR2 SYGVQD (reference sequence). V was pared by 0 bases and J by 7 bases, with 16 bases of the junction left unmatched. The CDR3 contains 18 residues.

This chain links TRBV5-1 with TRBJ2-1, with TRBD2 matching over 11 bases. The CDR3 covers 15 residues. V shed 2 bases, J shed 12 bases, and the junction held 10 bases outside the gene matches. Per germline, CDR1 SGHRS and CDR2 YFSETQ. In nucleotides, the CDR3 is TGCGCCAGCAGCTTAGGGACTAGCGGAGAGGGGGGGCAGTTCTTC. It translates to CASSLGTSGEGGQFF.

J is TRBJ1-5 and V is TRBV6-6, with a possible D match to TRBD1 (6 bases). Trimming stripped 0 bases from V and 7 bases from J, with 13 bases between. Germline CDR1 MNHNY, CDR2 SVGAGI (reference sequence). This CDR3 has 15 residues. In DNA form, the CDR3 reads TGTGCCAGCAGTTACTCGGGGGCGTCGGGACAGCCCCAGCATTTT. This translates into CASSYSGASGQPQHF.